These T cell receptor beta chains were read from a single sample in a study of identical twins. TCRdb used MiXCR to reprocess the 5' RACE reads, holding one entry per CDR3 protein. The sample records nearly 200,000 distinct CDR3 sequences, more than 15% being singletons. The same data also contributed to another study, on T cells expressing NK-cell markers.

The material sequenced was CD8+ T cells sorted from blood. These receptors were taken from a woman between 18 and 29 years old in good health. The CDR3 runs from the conserved cysteine through the conserved F or W. Fields, in order: J gene, CDR3 length, D gene, V gene, clone size, CDR3 DNA, CDR3 protein. A D gene is named only where the DNA matches it firmly. A clone size is listed for some rows: how often the clone was seen (once, few, many), or a class if it is expanded.

TRBJ1-6 | 14 | - | TRBV3-1 | - | TGTGCCAGCAGCCAATGGGGGGAGGGTTCACCCCTCCACTTT | CASSQWGEGSPLHF
TRBJ2-2 | 17 | - | TRBV4-3 | - | TGCGCCAGCAGCCAGTCCGGCTTCGGGGTTAACACCGGGGAGCTGTTTTTT | CASSQSGFGVNTGELFF
TRBJ2-4 | 15 | - | TRBV11-2 | - | TGTGCCAGCAGCCCGGCTGGTGGTAGTAGTGACATTCAGTACTTC | CASSPAGGSSDIQYF
TRBJ2-1 | 17 | - | TRBV11-2 | few | TGTGCCAGCAGCTTCAAGGGAGCGCTACGCTCCTACAATGAGCAGTTCTTC | CASSFKGALRSYNEQFF
TRBJ2-1 | 14 | - | TRBV9 | - | TGTGCCAGCACCGACCTGGGGGTTACGAATGAGCAGTTCTTC | CASTDLGVTNEQFF
TRBJ1-5 | 17 | - | TRBV18 | few | TGTGCCAGCTCTCCCCAGGGTGGGCAGGAACCCAATCAGCCCCAGCATTTT | CASSPQGGQEPNQPQHF
TRBJ2-7 | 14 | - | TRBV27 | - | TGTGCCAGCAGTTTAGGCGGACAGCGCTACGAGCAGTACTTC | CASSLGGQRYEQYF
TRBJ2-3 | 15 | - | TRBV6-1 | few | TGTGCCAGCTGTCGCATAGGCGCGTCGGCAGATACGCAGTATTTT | CASCRIGASADTQYF
TRBJ2-7 | 13 | TRBD1 | TRBV20-1 | - | TGCAGTGCTAGAGCACAGGGGGCGAGGGAGCAGTACTTC | CSARAQGAREQYF
TRBJ2-1 | 14 | - | TRBV30 | few | TGTGCCTGGAGTGTAAGTGGAGGGGGCAATGAGCAGTTCTTC | CAWSVSGGGNEQFF
TRBJ1-1 | 14 | TRBD1 | TRBV28 | - | TGTGCCAGCGGATCGGACAGGGAGGGCACTGAAGCTTTCTTT | CASGSDREGTEAFF
TRBJ2-3 | 13 | - | TRBV12-3/TRBV12-4 | - | TGTGCCAGCATGAGGGCCCTCACAGATACGCAGTATTTT | CASMRALTDTQYF
TRBJ2-5 | 15 | - | TRBV3-1 | - | TGTGCCAGCAGCCTCCCGTATACAAGAGATCGGACCCAGTACTTC | CASSLPYTRDRTQYF
TRBJ1-1 | 14 | - | TRBV6-5 | - | TGTGCCAGCAGTTACTCGACAGACAACACTGAAGCTTTCTTT | CASSYSTDNTEAFF
TRBJ2-2 | 14 | - | TRBV6-1 | - | TGTGCCAGCACTCGGGGCTTCAACACCGGGGAGCTGTTTTTT | CASTRGFNTGELFF
TRBJ2-7 | 16 | TRBD2 | TRBV27 | - | TGTGCCAGCAGTTTTAGCGGGGGGGACTTCCGCTACGAGCAGTACTTC | CASSFSGGDFRYEQYF
TRBJ1-6 | 13 | - | TRBV4-1 | - | TGCGCCAGCAGCCCCGCTATCTCTGGACCCCTCCACTTT | CASSPAISGPLHF
TRBJ2-7 | 14 | - | TRBV18 | - | TGTGCCAGCTCACCACCGGTCGGATATTACGAGCAGTACTTC | CASSPPVGYYEQYF
TRBJ2-2 | 15 | - | TRBV21-1 | - | TGTGCCAGCCCACACACCCCTTCGAACACCGGGGAGCTGTTTTTT | CASPHTPSNTGELFF
TRBJ1-1 | 15 | - | TRBV6-5 | - | TGTGCCAGCAGTTACGGGGTGGGGATGAACACTGAAGCTTTCTTT | CASSYGVGMNTEAFF
TRBJ2-2 | 12 | - | TRBV6-5 | - | TGTGCCACGGGGCCGAACACCGGGGAGCTGTTTTTT | CATGPNTGELFF
TRBJ2-4 | 16 | - | TRBV4-1 | - | TGCGCCAGCAGCCAAGAGTCGGCTGGACGACAGTTCATTCAGTACTTC | CASSQESAGRQFIQYF
TRBJ2-7 | 13 | - | TRBV19 | - | TGTGCCAGTAGTACCCACCTCCTGGGCGAGCAGTACTTC | CASSTHLLGEQYF
TRBJ1-5 | 18 | - | TRBV12-5 | - | TGTGCTAGTGGTTTGCCCCCTTACGATACAGATAGCAATCAGCCCCAGCATTTT | CASGLPPYDTDSNQPQHF
TRBJ2-1 | 13 | TRBD2 | TRBV24-1 | - | TGTGCCACCAGTGAGCGGGGGGGAAATGAGCAGTTCTTC | CATSERGGNEQFF
TRBJ2-7 | 12 | - | TRBV7-9 | few | TGTGCCAGCAGCTTAAAGGAACTCGAGCAGTACTTC | CASSLKELEQYF
TRBJ2-1 | 18 | TRBD2 | TRBV10-3 | many | TGTGCCATCAGTGATCCCCTTAGCGGGGGGCCTTCCTACAATGAGCAGTTCTTC | CAISDPLSGGPSYNEQFF
TRBJ2-1 | 18 | TRBD2 | TRBV6-5 | - | TGTGCCAGCAGTTACCCAGTTGTGGTCAGCGGGAGGCTCGATGAGCAGTTCTTC | CASSYPVVVSGRLDEQFF
TRBJ2-1 | 15 | TRBD2 | TRBV9 | - | TGTGCCAGCACTCTAGCGGGAACCCCCTACAATGAGCAGTTCTTC | CASTLAGTPYNEQFF